The count of the clone carrying this T cell receptor (beta chain) is one. Its antigen remains unidentified. The sample originates from a study of T cell responses to AZD1222 COVID-19 vaccine. Study outcomes and limitations: With two AZD1222 doses given, Spike-specific TCR breadth and depth both rose. Reports indicate that nearly half of spike-specific TCRs are directed at unmutated variant regions. Donors, mostly white British, included more females; clonal diversity was possibly underestimated.

Germline V gene sequence: CDR1 SGHKS, CDR2 YYEKEE (reference sequence). This CDR3 contains 15 residues. V was pared by 6 bases and J by 4 bases, with 9 bases of the junction left unmatched. Using immunoSEQ multiplex PCR, the repertoire was profiled, and TCRdb retains in-frame clones only, with some absent. The table lists about 150,000 clones, about nine tenths of them singletons, with about 3.5% in the top ten. Sequencing was performed on peripheral blood, taken 28 days after the second AZD1222 dose. The V and J genes are TRBV5-5 and TRBJ2-1, with 8 bases identical to TRBD2. This receptor was identified in an adult who received the AZD1222 COVID-19 vaccine. The CDR3 bases are TGTGCCAGCACCCGGGAGGGTTCGGAATACAATGAGCAGTTCTTC. Residues: CASTREGSEYNEQFF. Full variable domain (rest looked up from reference TRBV5-5 and TRBJ2-1): DAGVTQSPTHLIKTRGQQVTLRCSPISGHKSVSWYQQVLGQGPQFIFQYYEKEERGRGNFPDRFSARQFPNYSSELNVNALLLGDSALYLCASTREGSEYNEQFFGPGTRLTVL.